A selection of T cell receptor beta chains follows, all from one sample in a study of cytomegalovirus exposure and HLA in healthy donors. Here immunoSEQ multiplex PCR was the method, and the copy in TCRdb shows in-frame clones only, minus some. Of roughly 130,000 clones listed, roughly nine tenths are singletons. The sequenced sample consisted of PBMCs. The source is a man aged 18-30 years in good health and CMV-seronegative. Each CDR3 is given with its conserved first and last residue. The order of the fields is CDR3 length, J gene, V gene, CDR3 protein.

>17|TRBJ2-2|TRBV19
CASTPRGTPLNTGELFF
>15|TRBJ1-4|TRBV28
CASSLVDRDNEKLFF
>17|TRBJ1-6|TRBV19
CASSPKVPEAYNSPLHF
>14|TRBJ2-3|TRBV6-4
CASSATSREDTQYF
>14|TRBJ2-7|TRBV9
CASSAHTEAYEQYF
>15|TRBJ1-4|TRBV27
CASSPLDRTNEKLFF
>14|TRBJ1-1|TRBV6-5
CASSYWTGNTEAFF
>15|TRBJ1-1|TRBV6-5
CASSAGWAGGTEAFF
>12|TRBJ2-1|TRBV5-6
CASSWEYNEQFF
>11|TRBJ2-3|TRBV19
CASTQSGTQYF
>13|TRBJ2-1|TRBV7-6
CASSITSDNEQFF
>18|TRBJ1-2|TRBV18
CASSRTGRVLLANYGYTF
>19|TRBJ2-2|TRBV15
CATSRAEGAGVTNTGELFF
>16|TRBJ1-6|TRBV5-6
CASSSRQGSYNSPLHF
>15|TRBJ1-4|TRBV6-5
CASSYLGDINEKLFF
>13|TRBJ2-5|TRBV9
CASSPRQQETQYF
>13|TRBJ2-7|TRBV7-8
CASRPRGPGEQYF
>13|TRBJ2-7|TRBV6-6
CASRVRDNYEQYF
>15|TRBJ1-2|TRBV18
CASSPWEGGLRGYTF
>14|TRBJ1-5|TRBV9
CASSVTAGNQPQHF
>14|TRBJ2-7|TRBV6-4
CASSRLAGSYEQYF
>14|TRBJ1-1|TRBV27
CASSLPGQHTEAFF
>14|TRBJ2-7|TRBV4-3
CASSHVGQSYEQYF
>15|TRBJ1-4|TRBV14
CASSQDPRGREKLFF
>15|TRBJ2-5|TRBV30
CAWSVPGGLQETQYF
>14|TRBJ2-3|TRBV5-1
CASGPSGGSDTQYF
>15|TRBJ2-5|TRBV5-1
CASSPDSGGPRTQYF
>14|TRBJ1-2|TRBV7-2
CASSLEGGGDGYTF
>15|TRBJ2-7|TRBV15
CATSRLKVSGGEQYF
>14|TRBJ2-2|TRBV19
CASRQTSNTGELFF
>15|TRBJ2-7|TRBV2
CASSESRGRAGEQYF
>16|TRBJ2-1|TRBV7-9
CASSLGAGGPYNEQFF
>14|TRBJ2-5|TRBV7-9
CASSFVASLGTQYF
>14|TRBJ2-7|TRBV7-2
CASSSWGEGYEQYF
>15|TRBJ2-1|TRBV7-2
CASSLDGSSYNEQFF
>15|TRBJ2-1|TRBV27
CASTLGTGSSNEQFF
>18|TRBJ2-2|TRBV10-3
CAISGMVGAGKNTGELFF
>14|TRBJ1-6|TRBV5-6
CASSFLRGTSPLHF
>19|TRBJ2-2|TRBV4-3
CASSRTSRVPGSATGELFF
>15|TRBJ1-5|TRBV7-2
CASSNTGNSNQPQHF
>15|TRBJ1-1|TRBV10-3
CAISSGIGGNTEAFF
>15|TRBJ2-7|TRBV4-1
CASSQRGGTGGEQYF
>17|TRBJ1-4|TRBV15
CATSTGVGTDWGEKLFF
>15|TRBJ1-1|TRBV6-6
CASSRTTLEINEAFF
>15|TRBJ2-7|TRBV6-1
CASTTGTGLSYEQYF
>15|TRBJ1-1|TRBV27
CASSFQEDMNTEAFF
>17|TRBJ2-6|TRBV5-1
CASSFPGMSSGANVLTF
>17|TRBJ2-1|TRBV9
CASSVSSGSGSYNEQFF
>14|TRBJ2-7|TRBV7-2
CASSVGGPSNEQYF
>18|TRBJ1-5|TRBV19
CASSPAGTGRRRSQPQHF
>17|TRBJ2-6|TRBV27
CASSSFSSGAGANVLTF
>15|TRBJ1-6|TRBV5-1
CASSPGLWWGSPLHF
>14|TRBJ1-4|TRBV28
CASSLLQGREKLFF
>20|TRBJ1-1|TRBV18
CASSPGRIRTYMYLNTEAFF
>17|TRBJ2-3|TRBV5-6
CASSWTGIGSSTDTQYF
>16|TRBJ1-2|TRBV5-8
CASSGRGQGFRYGYTF
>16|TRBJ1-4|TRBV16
CASSPQGHFSNEKLFF
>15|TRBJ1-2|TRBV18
CASSPPTPANYGYTF